Following are 31 T cell receptor beta chains from one sample sequenced in a study of blood T cell repertoires in COVID-19. The repertoire was sequenced with immunoSEQ multiplex PCR; TCRdb's copy has only in-frame clones and lacks some. The table has just over 150,000 clones, over 85% seen once. Input material: peripheral blood. Every receptor here comes from a woman aged 50 to 60 with acute or convalescent COVID-19.

This clone was counted a single time. The V and J genes are TRBV20-1 and TRBJ1-2; TRBD1 aligns across 9 bases. This CDR3 has 13 amino acids. Germline CDR1 is DFQATT and CDR2 is SNEGSKA (reference sequence). Germline trimming cut 3 bases from V and 8 bases from J; bases unmatched to any gene: 7. Written as DNA, the CDR3 is TGCAGTGCTAGTTCGGACAGGGGCAAAGGCTACACCTTC. This gives the protein CSASSDRGKGYTF.

The V call is TRBV6-2 or TRBV6-3, the J call TRBJ1-1, with D tentatively TRBD1 (6 bases). This CDR3 has 11 amino acids. The germline V gene encodes CDR1 MNHEY and CDR2 SVGEGT. V lost 5 bases, J lost 8 bases, and 9 bases lay in between. CDR3 DNA: TGTGCCAGCAGTCAAGGGGGAGAAGCTTTCTTT. Protein sequence: CASSQGGEAFF.

This clone was seen a single time. The chain employs TRBV2 and TRBJ1-1; 9 bases map to TRBD1. CDR3 length equals 13 residues. V lost 2 bases, J lost 11 bases, and 6 bases stayed unmatched. Germline CDR1 reads SNHLY; CDR2 reads FYNNEI. CDR3 loop: CASSERDRVNAFF. Written as DNA, the CDR3 is TGTGCCAGCAGTGAAAGGGACAGGGTTAACGCTTTCTTT.

This clone was seen once. The chain has TRBV19 and TRBJ1-1; no clear D gene. The CDR3 runs 14 residues. Trimming left V 5 bases short and J 1 base short, with 11 bases between. Per the germline V gene, CDR1 is LNHDA and CDR2 is SQIVND (reference sequence). CDR3: CASSRRTENTEAFF. CDR3 coding DNA: TGTGCCAGTAGTCGGAGGACGGAGAACACTGAAGCTTTCTTT.

The chain recombines TRBV13 with TRBJ2-3; no reliable D call. The germline CDR1 and CDR2 sequences are PRHDT and FYEKMQ (reference sequence). The CDR3 totals 16 residues. Trimming pared 0 bases from V and 0 bases from J, leaving 10 bases between. The CDR3 DNA reads as TGTGCCAGCAGCTTAGGGGCGGAAACTAGCACAGATACGCAGTATTTT. It encodes CASSLGAETSTDTQYF. The whole variable domain, remainder taken from reference TRBV13 and TRBJ2-3, is AAGVIQSPRHLIKEKRETATLKCYPIPRHDTVYWYQQGPGQDPQFLISFYEKMQSDKGSIPDRFSAQQFSDYHSELNMSSLELGDSALYFCASSLGAETSTDTQYFGPGTRLTVL.

V gene TRBV5-4 combines with J gene TRBJ1-6; perhaps TRBD1 as D (6 bases). The CDR3 has 14 amino acids. Per germline, CDR1 SGHNT and CDR2 YYREEE (reference sequence). V shed 1 base and J shed 8 bases, with 10 bases lying between them. CDR3 sequence reads: CASSLKQGDSPLHF. DNA of the CDR3: TGTGCCAGCAGCTTGAAACAGGGAGATTCACCCCTCCACTTT.

The chain recombines TRBV10-3 with TRBJ2-7; 7 nucleotides match TRBD2. V shed 3 bases, J shed 0 bases, and the junction held 11 bases outside the gene matches. CDR1 ENHRY and CDR2 SYGVKD come from the germline V gene. The CDR3 covers 17 residues. DNA of the CDR3: TGTGCCATCAGTGAATCAGGGCGGGGGATCCACTCCTACGAGCAGTACTTC. It yields the protein CAISESGRGIHSYEQYF.

The gene calls are TRBV19 and TRBJ1-1; TRBD1 is a possible D gene (5 bases). Per germline, CDR1 LNHDA and CDR2 SQIVND (reference sequence). The V gene lost 3 bases and the J gene lost 3 bases, with 8 bases spanning the gap. The CDR3 sequence is 13 residues long. The CDR3 here is CASSIRGYTEAFF. CDR3 in DNA: TGTGCCAGTAGTATTAGGGGATACACTGAAGCTTTCTTT. Full variable domain (outside the CDR3, taken from reference TRBV19 and TRBJ1-1): DGGITQSPKYLFRKEGQNVTLSCEQNLNHDAMYWYRQDPGQGLRLIYYSQIVNDFQKGDIAEGYSVSREKKESFPLTVTSAQKNPTAFYLCASSIRGYTEAFFGQGTRLTVV.

The rearrangement links TRBV4-2 to TRBJ2-7; 7 bases match TRBD1. J was trimmed by 5 bases and V by 5 bases; bases with no gene match: 15. This CDR3 has 16 residues. Germline V gene data show CDR1 as LGHNA and CDR2 as YNFKEQ. As DNA, the CDR3 is TGTGCCAGCAGCTCCACAGGGCAAGGGGGCGGCGACGAGCAGTACTTC. Protein: CASSSTGQGGGDEQYF.

The chain combines TRBV15 with TRBJ2-2; 9 nucleotides match TRBD1. V gave up 5 bases and J gave up 3 bases; unmatched junction bases: 10. The CDR3 length is 17 residues. CDR1 and CDR2 (germline): LNHNV, YYDKDF (reference sequence). The CDR3 bases are TGTGCCACCAGCGGATCAGGGACAGGGAGTTACACCGGGGAGCTGTTTTTT. Its translation: CATSGSGTGSYTGELFF.

This clone was seen a single time. This chain links TRBV11-2 with TRBJ1-4, with a tentative D call TRBD1 (6 bases). CDR1 and CDR2 (germline): SGHAT, FQNNGV. This CDR3 is built from 13 residues. Trimming cost V 4 bases and J 8 bases, with 11 bases left between them. Here the CDR3 reads CASSSLRGEKLFF. The CDR3 DNA reads as TGTGCCAGCAGCTCACTTAGGGGGGAAAAACTGTTTTTT.

The V call is TRBV30, the J call TRBJ1-2; 9 bases fit TRBD1. This CDR3 contains 12 residues. Germline V gene sequence: CDR1 GTSNPN, CDR2 SVGIG (reference sequence). CDR3 amino acids: CAGTGINYGYTF. The CDR3, as DNA: TGTGCAGGGACAGGGATTAACTATGGCTACACCTTC.

This chain joins TRBV6-2 or TRBV6-3 and TRBJ2-2; D unresolved. Germline CDR1 MNHEY, CDR2 SVGEGT. Trimming took off 4 bases at V and 5 bases at J, with 11 bases between the two ends. The CDR3 is made up of 14 amino acids. CDR3 loop: CASSFELKTGELFF. The CDR3 DNA reads as TGTGCCAGCAGTTTTGAGTTGAAAACCGGGGAGCTGTTTTTT.

The V and J genes are TRBV7-2 and TRBJ2-1, with 8 bases that match TRBD2. The CDR3 runs 14 residues. Trimming at V came to 4 bases and at J to 6 bases, leaving 5 bases not matched to a gene. Germline lookup yields CDR1 SGHTA and CDR2 FQGNSA. CDR3 sequence: CASSYRLAGNEQFF. The CDR3 DNA sequence: TGTGCCAGCAGCTACCGTCTAGCGGGCAATGAGCAGTTCTTC.

V gene TRBV14 combines with J gene TRBJ2-3, with D uncertain. Germline assignment: CDR1 SGHDN and CDR2 FVKESK. The CDR3 extends over 15 amino acids. Trimming took off 0 bases at V and 3 bases at J, with 10 bases between the two ends. This CDR3 reads CASSQDVVTTDTQYF. CDR3 DNA: TGTGCCAGCAGCCAAGATGTGGTGACTACAGATACGCAGTATTTT.

In DNA, the CDR3 is TGTGCCAGCAGCATTGGGACAGGTCGCAGCAATCAGCCCCAGCATTTT. Its translation: CASSIGTGRSNQPQHF. The chain recombines TRBV7-2 with TRBJ1-5, with 8 nucleotides matching TRBD1. The CDR3 is 16 amino acids. CDR1 is SGHTA and CDR2 is FQGNSA in the germline V gene. The junction had 7 bases not matched to a gene; V was cut back by 5 bases and J by 1 base.

The V and J genes are TRBV3-1 (or the pseudogene TRBV3-2) and TRBJ2-5, with a weak D call TRBD2 (7 bases). The CDR3 is 16 amino acids. The V gene lost 3 bases and the J gene lost 5 bases, with 19 bases spanning the gap. The germline CDR1 and CDR2 sequences are LGHDT and YNNKEL (reference sequence). CDR3 residues: CASSQASAGARETQYF. The CDR3 coding sequence is TGTGCCAGCAGCCAGGCCTCCGCGGGGGCGAGGGAGACCCAGTACTTC.

The chain uses TRBV18 and TRBJ1-1; no clear D. The CDR3 is 14 amino acids. Germline V CDR1 and CDR2: KGHSH, LQKENI. With 1 base removed from V and 1 base from J, the gap between germline ends came to 7 bases. This chain's CDR3 is CASSPREANTEAFF. The CDR3, as DNA: TGTGCCAGCTCACCACGGGAGGCGAACACTGAAGCTTTCTTT.

The V gene is TRBV10-3, the J gene TRBJ2-5; the D gene is possibly TRBD2 (7 bases). Trimming left V 8 bases short and J 5 bases short, with 21 bases between. Germline V lookup: CDR1 ENHRY, CDR2 SYGVKD. The length of the CDR3 is 15 residues. CDR3 loop: CAIRTGRGPGETQYF. In DNA form, the CDR3 reads TGTGCCATCCGCACTGGGCGGGGGCCAGGGGAGACCCAGTACTTC.

The CDR3: CAWRAQGGNQPQHF. The CDR3 bases are TGTGCCTGGAGGGCCCAGGGAGGGAATCAGCCCCAGCATTTT. The chain carries TRBV30 and TRBJ1-5, with D maybe TRBD1 (5 bases). Germline loops: CDR1 GTSNPN, CDR2 SVGIG (reference sequence). Deletions cut 3 bases from V and 4 bases from J, with 13 bases between. This CDR3 is 14 amino acids long. The whole variable domain, filled in from reference TRBV30 and TRBJ1-5, reads SQTIHQWPATLVQPVGSPLSLECTVEGTSNPNLYWYRQAAGRGLQLLFYSVGIGQISSEVPQNLSASRPQDRQFILSSKKLLLSDSGFYLCAWRAQGGNQPQHFGDGTRLSIL.

This chain links TRBV6-5 with TRBJ2-4; D is possibly TRBD1 (5 bases). From germline, CDR1 is MNHEY and CDR2 SVGAGI. The CDR3 sequence is 15 residues long. Trimming took 5 bases from V and 0 from J, leaving 11 bases between them. CDR3 sequence: CASSPTGVAKNIQYF. The CDR3 DNA reads as TGTGCCAGCAGTCCAACAGGCGTAGCCAAAAACATTCAGTACTTC.

This clone was observed a single time. The J gene is TRBJ1-2, the V gene TRBV2, with no clear D. The V end was cut by 9 bases, the J end by 5 bases, with 16 bases between. CDR3 size: 13 residues. Germline CDR1 and CDR2: SNHLY and FYNNEI. CDR3 bases: TGTGCCAGAAAAGCGAGCGGCGCGTATGGCTACACCTTC. As protein: CARKASGAYGYTF.

The chain has TRBV5-6 and TRBJ2-3; 7 bases map to TRBD1. Germline V lookup: CDR1 SGHDT, CDR2 YYEEEE. V was pared by 4 bases and J by 0 bases, with 2 bases of the junction left unmatched. The CDR3 consists of 14 residues. The CDR3 loop reads CASSTGQSTDTQYF. The CDR3 DNA sequence: TGTGCCAGCAGCACGGGACAGAGCACAGATACGCAGTATTTT.

This clone appeared once. A junction boundary mismatches the germline segment, possibly from a read error. The chain recombines TRBV6-2 or TRBV6-3 with TRBJ1-1; unclear D gene. This CDR3 has 11 amino acids. Germline lookup yields CDR1 MNHEY and CDR2 SVGEGT. The CDR3 DNA sequence: TGTGCCAGCAGTCGAGGGCTCGATGGTTTTTTT. Its protein is CASSRGLDGFF.

J is TRBJ1-4 and V is TRBV7-9, with D unresolved. CDR1 is SEHNR, CDR2 FQNEAQ, per germline (reference sequence). With 0 bases removed from V and 4 bases from J, the gap between germline ends came to 9 bases. The CDR3 is 15 residues long. The CDR3 DNA reads as TGTGCCAGCAGCTTAGCGCTATTAGTTAATGAAAAACTGTTTTTT. As protein: CASSLALLVNEKLFF.

The V and J genes are TRBV21-1 and TRBJ1-2; the D call TRBD1 from the table was never checked on the DNA. TRBV21-1 is a pseudogene segment. The CDR3 length is 17 residues. The CDR3, as DNA: TGTGCCAGCAGCCCCCAGGGGACAGGTACTTTTTGGTATGGCTACACCTTC. Translating it yields CASSPQGTGTFWYGYTF.

This clone came up once. The V call is TRBV5-1, the J call TRBJ1-4, with TRBD1 matching over 7 bases. The CDR3 consists of 14 residues. Losses at the gene ends were 4 bases for V and 6 bases for J; bases not matched to a gene: 6. Germline V gene lookup returns CDR1 SGHRS and CDR2 YFSETQ. The CDR3 DNA follows: TGCGCCAGCAGCAGCAGGGGGTTGGATGAAAAACTGTTTTTT. It specifies CASSSRGLDEKLFF.

The count of this clone is one. A junction end diverges from the germline sequence, so it may reflect a read error. V gene TRBV13 combines with J gene TRBJ1-2; D ambiguous. Germline values: CDR1 PRHDT, CDR2 FYEKMQ (reference sequence). The CDR3 extends over 14 amino acids. CDR3 in DNA: TGTGCCAGCAGGTTAGCAGAAGCTAACTATGGCTACACCTTC. As protein: CASRLAEANYGYTF. The full variable domain, in which reference TRBV13 and TRBJ1-2 provide the parts outside the CDR3, is AAGVIQSPRHLIKEKRETATLKCYPIPRHDTVYWYQQGPGQDPQFLISFYEKMQSDKGSIPDRFSAQQFSDYHSELNMSSLELGDSALYFCASRLAEANYGYTFGSGTRLTVV.

This clone came up a few times. The gene calls are TRBV28 and TRBJ1-1; 8 positions match TRBD1. Trimming at V came to 4 bases and at J to 2 bases, leaving 15 bases not matched to a gene. CDR3 length equals 18 residues. Germline V CDR1 and CDR2: MDHEN, SYDVKM. The CDR3 sequence: CASSSISTGVGGNTEAFF. CDR3 bases: TGTGCCAGCAGTTCTATCTCGACAGGGGTCGGGGGAAACACTGAAGCTTTCTTT. Full variable domain (outside the CDR3, taken from reference TRBV28 and TRBJ1-1): DVKVTQSSRYLVKRTGEKVFLECVQDMDHENMFWYRQDPGLGLRLIYFSYDVKMKEKGDIPEGYSVSREKKERFSLILESASTNQTSMYLCASSSISTGVGGNTEAFFGQGTRLTVV.

The V call is TRBV7-2, the J call TRBJ1-3; D perhaps matches TRBD1 (6 bases). The germline V gene has CDR1 SGHTA and CDR2 FQGNSA. V lost 5 bases, J lost 4 bases, and 15 bases lay in between. The CDR3 contains 15 residues. In DNA form, the CDR3 reads TGTGCCAGCAGCGCATCCGGGACACCCGGAAACACCATATATTTT. This translates into CASSASGTPGNTIYF.

The genes are TRBV9 and TRBJ2-1; 7 bases match TRBD1. V was clipped by 3 bases and J by 4 bases; unmatched bases: 10. Germline-derived CDR1 and CDR2 are SGDLS and YYNGEE. This CDR3 spans 16 amino acids. The CDR3 is CASSAGAGGEYNEQFF. CDR3 sequence (DNA): TGTGCCAGCAGCGCAGGAGCAGGGGGAGAGTACAATGAGCAGTTCTTC. The complete variable domain, with remaining parts taken from reference TRBV9 and TRBJ2-1, reads DSGVTQTPKHLITATGQRVTLRCSPRSGDLSVYWYQQSLDQGLQFLIQYYNGEERAKGNILERFSAQQFPDLHSELNLSSLELGDSALYFCASSAGAGGEYNEQFFGPGTRLTVL.